This T cell receptor (beta chain) stems from a study of T cells in Graves' hyperthyroidism and ophthalmopathy. Uncontrolled infection, other autoimmune disease, pregnancy or lactation excluded patients. The diagnostic basis comprised clinical symptoms, serum thyroxine and TRAb, thyroid ultrasound and orbital computed tomography. The PBMCs had their origin in 10 ml of fresh peripheral blood. The sample holds many counts of this clonotype. RNA transcripts were the template for amplifying TCR beta CDR3 regions. An initial round of RT-PCR targeting the TCR CDR3 relied on the HTBI primer set. TCRdb fed the multiplex PCR reads into MiXCR, producing one record per CDR3 protein. The sample consists of roughly 380,000 distinct CDR3 sequences, approximately 15% of them appearing once. Looked up from germline, CDR1 is SNHLY and CDR2 is FYNNEI. The CDR3 is 11 residues long. The V segment lost 8 bases and the J segment 7 bases; nucleotides outside the gene matches: 3.

This sequence was found in a woman aged 55 to 70 with Graves' hyperthyroidism. What was sequenced was blood. The chain couples TRBV2 to TRBJ2-3, with 7 positions matching TRBD1. In DNA form, the CDR3 reads TGTGCCAGCCGACAGGGAAATACGCAGTATTTT. It yields the protein CASRQGNTQYF. The full variable domain, rest sourced from reference TRBV2 and TRBJ2-3, is EPEVTQTPSHQVTQMGQEVILRCVPISNHLYFYWYRQILGQKVEFLVSFYNNEISEKSEIFDDQFSVERPDGSNFTLKIRSTKLEDSAMYFCASRQGNTQYFGPGTRLTVL.